The rows below give T cell receptor beta chains drawn from one sample of a study of T cell responses to AZD1222 COVID-19 vaccine. The table came from immunoSEQ multiplex PCR; TCRdb's copy has only in-frame clones and leaves some out. Here the sample spans some 120,000 clones, roughly 88% being singletons. The sample in question was peripheral blood, obtained on day 0 of AZD1222 vaccination. All receptors derive from an adult in good health. The CDR3 runs from the conserved cysteine through the conserved F or W. The D gene is left open where the match is weak. Clone size is not always given. Where it is, it says once, few, many or a class for expanded clones.

>NA|NA|TRBJ1-2|TRBV3-1/TRBV3-2
TGTGCCAGCAGCCATAGGGGGGGTGATGGCTACACCTTC
CASSHRGGDGYTF
>TRBD1|NA|TRBJ1-1|TRBV7-9
TGTGCCAGCAGCCTAGGGACAGCTGAAGCTTTCTTT
CASSLGTAEAFF
>NA|NA|TRBJ1-6|TRBV27
TGTGCCAGCAGTGCCTGGGACACATTCTCTAATTCACCCCTCCACTTT
CASSAWDTFSNSPLHF
>TRBD1|NA|TRBJ1-1|TRBV28
TGTGCCAGCAGTTTGACAGGGTTTTACACTGAAGCTTTCTTT
CASSLTGFYTEAFF
>NA|NA|TRBJ2-7|TRBV27
TGTGCCAGCAGCCGAACAGGTAGCGGCTACGAGCAGTACTTC
CASSRTGSGYEQYF
>NA|NA|TRBJ2-5|TRBV2
TGTGCCCGACAGTTGCAAGAGACCCAGTACTTC
CARQLQETQYF
>NA|NA|TRBJ2-2|TRBV7-3
TGTGCCAGCAGCTTACAGGACACCGGGGAGCTGTTTTTT
CASSLQDTGELFF
>NA|NA|TRBJ1-2|TRBV7-2
TGTGCCAGCGGGCGGCCTGAGGTCTATGGCTACACCTTC
CASGRPEVYGYTF
>NA|NA|TRBJ2-7|TRBV5-6
TGTGCCAGCAGCCCCAAACTCTCCTACGAGCAGTACTTC
CASSPKLSYEQYF
>NA|NA|TRBJ1-2|TRBV4-1
TGCGCCAGCAGCCAAGATGCCGGGGGCTACACCTTC
CASSQDAGGYTF
>NA|NA|TRBJ2-5|TRBV27
TGTGCCAGCAGCCTACAGGGTGGGGAGACCCAGTACTTC
CASSLQGGETQYF
>TRBD1|NA|TRBJ1-5|TRBV11-2
TGTGCCAGCAGCTTAGGGACAGGGGCCAATCAGCCCCAGCATTTT
CASSLGTGANQPQHF
>TRBD1|NA|TRBJ1-5|TRBV6-5
TGTGCCAGCAGTCCCGGGACAGGGTTGCAGCCCCAGCATTTT
CASSPGTGLQPQHF
>TRBD1|NA|TRBJ1-2|TRBV5-1
TGCGCCAGCAGCTCGGGACAGGGGATCGGCTACACCTTC
CASSSGQGIGYTF
>TRBD1|NA|TRBJ2-5|TRBV9
TGTGCCAGCAGCTCACAGGGGGCTTGGGAGACCCAGTACTTC
CASSSQGAWETQYF
>NA|NA|TRBJ2-1|TRBV13
TGTGCCAGCAGCTTTGGTAATGAGCAGTTCTTC
CASSFGNEQFF
>TRBD1|NA|TRBJ1-3|TRBV6-5
TGTGCCAGCAGTTCCACCTCCGGACAGGGTGGAAACACCATATATTTT
CASSSTSGQGGNTIYF
>NA|NA|TRBJ1-2|TRBV10-3
TGTGCCACCCACACAGGGACAAACTATGGCTACACCTTC
CATHTGTNYGYTF
>NA|NA|TRBJ2-5|TRBV7-9
TGTGCCAGCAGCTTAGCGGGTGGGACAGAGACCCAGTACTTC
CASSLAGGTETQYF
>NA|NA|TRBJ1-1|TRBV6-1
TGTGCCAGCAGTGAAAATATGGAGGACACTGAAGCTTTCTTT
CASSENMEDTEAFF
>TRBD1|NA|TRBJ1-4|TRBV5-4
TGTGCCAGCAGCCTACAGGGGGCGGAGGAAAAACTGTTTTTT
CASSLQGAEEKLFF
>NA|NA|TRBJ1-2|TRBV28
TGTGCCAGCAGAGGCCCAGGGCACTATGGCTACACCTTC
CASRGPGHYGYTF
>TRBD2|NA|TRBJ2-7|TRBV28
TGTGCCAGCACTCGACTAGCGGAGGCCTACGAGCAGTACTTC
CASTRLAEAYEQYF
>NA|NA|TRBJ1-2|TRBV18
TGTGCCAGCTCACCACCGTCAGCCCTCTATGGCTACACCTTC
CASSPPSALYGYTF
>NA|NA|TRBJ1-1|TRBV3-1/TRBV3-2
TGTGCCAGCAGCCTCGGACAGACCATGAACACTGAAGCTTTCTTT
CASSLGQTMNTEAFF
>NA|NA|TRBJ1-1|TRBV7-9
TGTGCCAGCAGCTTAAACAGTGACACTGAAGCTTTCTTT
CASSLNSDTEAFF
>NA|NA|TRBJ2-1|TRBV7-6
TGTGCCAGCAGCTTAGTGGGCGTTAATGAGCAGTTCTTC
CASSLVGVNEQFF
>NA|NA|TRBJ1-2|TRBV6-6
TGTGCCAGCAGCCCAACAGGAGACCTCTATGGCTACACCTTC
CASSPTGDLYGYTF
>NA|NA|TRBJ2-7|TRBV6-5
TGTGCCAGCAGTCCGCGACCCTCCTACGAGCAGTACTTC
CASSPRPSYEQYF
>TRBD1|NA|TRBJ1-4|TRBV20-1
TGCAGTGCTAGTGGACAGGGGGGCGAAAAACTGTTTTTT
CSASGQGGEKLFF
>TRBD1|NA|TRBJ1-1|TRBV5-4
TGTGCCAGCAGCTTGCAGGGGGCCGCTCCCGTAGCTTTCTTT
CASSLQGAAPVAFF
>NA|NA|TRBJ1-2|TRBV19
TGTGCCAGTAGTATAATATTAGGGCGGACAGTCTATGGCTACACCTTC
CASSIILGRTVYGYTF
>NA|NA|TRBJ1-1|TRBV19
TGTGCCAGTAGTAAGCGCGGCGTGGGCACTGAAGCTTTCTTT
CASSKRGVGTEAFF
>NA|NA|TRBJ2-3|TRBV10-1
TGCGCCAGCAGTGGAGTAGCCCAAGCAGATACGCAGTATTTT
CASSGVAQADTQYF
>TRBD1|NA|TRBJ1-2|TRBV19
TGTGCCAGTAGTCAACAGGGGGTCGATGGCTACACCTTC
CASSQQGVDGYTF
>NA|NA|TRBJ2-2|TRBV11-2
TGTGCCAGCAGCTTATCGGTCCCACACGCGAACACCGGGGAGCTGTTTTTT
CASSLSVPHANTGELFF
>NA|few|TRBJ1-1|TRBV27
TGTGCCAGCACCCGTCTCGGGGGTAACACTGAAGCTTTCTTT
CASTRLGGNTEAFF
>TRBD1|NA|TRBJ2-5|TRBV11-1
TGTGCCAGCAGCAAACAGGGGGCGCAGGAGACCCAGTACTTC
CASSKQGAQETQYF
>NA|few|TRBJ1-1|TRBV5-1
TGCGCCAGCAGCTTAGGCAGCTTGAACACTGAAGCTTTCTTT
CASSLGSLNTEAFF
>NA|NA|TRBJ1-2|TRBV5-1
TGCGCCAGCAGCTTGGCGGCAGGGGATCCCTCAATCGGCTACACCTTC
CASSLAAGDPSIGYTF